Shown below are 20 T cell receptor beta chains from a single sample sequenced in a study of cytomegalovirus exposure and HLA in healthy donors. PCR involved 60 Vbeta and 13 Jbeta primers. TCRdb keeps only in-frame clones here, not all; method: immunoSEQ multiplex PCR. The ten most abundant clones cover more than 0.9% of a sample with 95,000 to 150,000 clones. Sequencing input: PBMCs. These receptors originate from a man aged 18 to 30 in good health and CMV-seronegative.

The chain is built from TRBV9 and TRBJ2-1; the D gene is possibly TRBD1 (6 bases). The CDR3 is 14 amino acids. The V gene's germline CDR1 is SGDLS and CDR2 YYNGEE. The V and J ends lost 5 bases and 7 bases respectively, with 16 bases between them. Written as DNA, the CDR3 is TGTGCCAGCAGTCAGCAGGGGCTCTGGAATGAGCAGTTCTTC. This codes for CASSQQGLWNEQFF.

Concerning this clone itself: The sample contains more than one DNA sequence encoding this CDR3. This CDR3 reads CASSVGVSYEQYF. For the CDR3, the DNA is TGTGCCAGCAGCGTCGGGGTGAGCTACGAGCAGTACTTC. The chain links TRBV9 to TRBJ2-7, with D possibly TRBD2 on 5 matching bases. The CDR3 covers 13 residues. The germline V gene has CDR1 SGDLS and CDR2 YYNGEE. The V end lost 2 bases, the J end lost 3 bases, and 9 bases lay between the germline ends. Full variable domain (rest looked up from reference TRBV9 and TRBJ2-7): DSGVTQTPKHLITATGQRVTLRCSPRSGDLSVYWYQQSLDQGLQFLIQYYNGEERAKGNILERFSAQQFPDLHSELNLSSLELGDSALYFCASSVGVSYEQYFGPGTRLTVT.

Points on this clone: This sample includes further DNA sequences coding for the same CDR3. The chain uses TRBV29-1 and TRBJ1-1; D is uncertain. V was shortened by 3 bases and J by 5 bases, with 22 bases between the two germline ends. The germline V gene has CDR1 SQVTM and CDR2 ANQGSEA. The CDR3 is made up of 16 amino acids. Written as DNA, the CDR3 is TGCAGCGTTGACTCCCCCCTACCCCGAGCGGGGACTGAAGCTTTCTTT. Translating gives CSVDSPLPRAGTEAFF.

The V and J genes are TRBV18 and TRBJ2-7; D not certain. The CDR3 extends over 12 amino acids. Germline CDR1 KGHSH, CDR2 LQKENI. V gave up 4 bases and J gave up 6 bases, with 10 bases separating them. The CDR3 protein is CASSRPSREQYF. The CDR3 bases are TGTGCCAGCTCACGGCCATCTCGCGAGCAGTACTTC.

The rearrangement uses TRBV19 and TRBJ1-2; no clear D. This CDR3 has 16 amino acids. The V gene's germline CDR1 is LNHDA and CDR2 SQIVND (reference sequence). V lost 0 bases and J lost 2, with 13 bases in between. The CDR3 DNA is TGTGCCAGTAGTATAGATCAAAGGAGCGCGAACTATGGCTACACCTTC. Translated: CASSIDQRSANYGYTF.

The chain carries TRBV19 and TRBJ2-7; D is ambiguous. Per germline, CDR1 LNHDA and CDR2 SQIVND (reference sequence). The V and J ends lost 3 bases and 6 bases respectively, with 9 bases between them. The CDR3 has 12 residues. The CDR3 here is CASSIPPGEQYF. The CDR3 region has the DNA TGTGCCAGTAGTATCCCACCCGGCGAGCAGTACTTC.

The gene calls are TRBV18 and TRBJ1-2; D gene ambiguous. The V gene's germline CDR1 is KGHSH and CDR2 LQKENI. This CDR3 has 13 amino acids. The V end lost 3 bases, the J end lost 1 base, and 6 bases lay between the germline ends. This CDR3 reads CASSPTSNYGYTF. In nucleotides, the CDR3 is TGTGCCAGCTCACCTACTAGTAACTATGGCTACACCTTC.

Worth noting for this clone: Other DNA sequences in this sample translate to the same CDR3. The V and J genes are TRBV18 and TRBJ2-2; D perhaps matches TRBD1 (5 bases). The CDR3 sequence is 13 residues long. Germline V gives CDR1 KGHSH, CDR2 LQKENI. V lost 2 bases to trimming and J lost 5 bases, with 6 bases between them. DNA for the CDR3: TGTGCCAGCTCACCATCAGGGACCGGGGAGCTGTTTTTT. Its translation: CASSPSGTGELFF.

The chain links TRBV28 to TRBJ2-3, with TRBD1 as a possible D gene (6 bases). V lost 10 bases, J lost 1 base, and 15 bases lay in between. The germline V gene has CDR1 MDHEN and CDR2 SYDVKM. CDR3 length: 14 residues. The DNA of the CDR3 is TGTGCCATTTCTCAGGGGTATGGCACAGATACGCAGTATTTT. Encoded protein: CAISQGYGTDTQYF. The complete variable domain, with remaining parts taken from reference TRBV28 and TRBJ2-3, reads DVKVTQSSRYLVKRTGEKVFLECVQDMDHENMFWYRQDPGLGLRLIYFSYDVKMKEKGDIPEGYSVSREKKERFSLILESASTNQTSMYLCAISQGYGTDTQYFGPGTRLTVL.

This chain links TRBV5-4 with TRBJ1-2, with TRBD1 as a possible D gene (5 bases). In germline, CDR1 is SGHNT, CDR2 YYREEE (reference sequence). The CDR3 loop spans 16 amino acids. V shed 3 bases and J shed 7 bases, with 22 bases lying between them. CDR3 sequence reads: CASSWTGGSLASGYTF. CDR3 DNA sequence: TGTGCCAGCAGCTGGACCGGGGGGTCCCTTGCTAGTGGCTACACCTTC.

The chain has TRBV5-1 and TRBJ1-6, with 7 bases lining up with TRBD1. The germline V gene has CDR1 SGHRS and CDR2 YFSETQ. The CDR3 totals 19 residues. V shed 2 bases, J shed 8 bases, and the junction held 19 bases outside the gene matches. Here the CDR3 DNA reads TGCGCCAGCAGCTTTTTAGCCCCCGGGACAGCTGCAGGTTATTCACCCCTCCACTTT. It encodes CASSFLAPGTAAGYSPLHF.

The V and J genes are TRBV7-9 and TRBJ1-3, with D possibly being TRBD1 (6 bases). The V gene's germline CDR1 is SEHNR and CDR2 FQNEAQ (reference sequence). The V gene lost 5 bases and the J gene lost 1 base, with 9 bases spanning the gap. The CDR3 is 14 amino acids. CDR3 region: CASSLQGSGNTIYF. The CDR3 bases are TGTGCCAGCAGCCTACAGGGTTCTGGAAACACCATATATTTT.

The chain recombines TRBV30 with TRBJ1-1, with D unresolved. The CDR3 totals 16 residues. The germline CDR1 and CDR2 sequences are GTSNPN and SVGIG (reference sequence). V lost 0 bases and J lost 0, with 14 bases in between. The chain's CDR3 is CAWSVTGNLVNTEAFF. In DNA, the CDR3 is TGTGCCTGGAGTGTAACGGGTAACTTGGTGAACACTGAAGCTTTCTTT.

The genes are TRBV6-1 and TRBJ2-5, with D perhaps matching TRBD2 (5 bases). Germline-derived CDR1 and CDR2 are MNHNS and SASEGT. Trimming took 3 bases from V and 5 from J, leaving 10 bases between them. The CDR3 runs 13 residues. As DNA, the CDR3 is TGTGCCAGCAGTGACTTAGCGTGGGAGACCCAGTACTTC. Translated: CASSDLAWETQYF.

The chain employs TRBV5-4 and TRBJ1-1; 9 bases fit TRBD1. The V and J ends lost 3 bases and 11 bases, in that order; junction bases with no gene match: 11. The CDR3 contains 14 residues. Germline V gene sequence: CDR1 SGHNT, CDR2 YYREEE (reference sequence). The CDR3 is CASSSKTGTGQAFF. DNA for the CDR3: TGTGCCAGCAGCTCGAAAACCGGGACAGGGCAGGCTTTCTTT.

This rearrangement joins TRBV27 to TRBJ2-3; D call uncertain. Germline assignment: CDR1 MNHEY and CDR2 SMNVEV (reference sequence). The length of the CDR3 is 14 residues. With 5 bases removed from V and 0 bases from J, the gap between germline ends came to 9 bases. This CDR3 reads CASSLYFSTDTQYF. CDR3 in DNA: TGTGCCAGCAGTCTCTACTTTAGCACAGATACGCAGTATTTT.

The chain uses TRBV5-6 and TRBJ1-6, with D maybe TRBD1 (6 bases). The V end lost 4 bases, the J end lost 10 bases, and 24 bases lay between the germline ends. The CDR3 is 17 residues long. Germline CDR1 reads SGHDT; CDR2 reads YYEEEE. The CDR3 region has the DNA TGTGCCAGCAGCCAGCTCCCAGGGGCAACCAGGACGTCACCCCTCCACTTT. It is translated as CASSQLPGATRTSPLHF.

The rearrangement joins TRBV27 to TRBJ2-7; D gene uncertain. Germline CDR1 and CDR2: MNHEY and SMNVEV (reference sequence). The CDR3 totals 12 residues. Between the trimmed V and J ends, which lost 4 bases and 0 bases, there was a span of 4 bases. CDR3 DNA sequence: TGTGCCAGCAGTTATAACTCCTACGAGCAGTACTTC. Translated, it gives CASSYNSYEQYF.

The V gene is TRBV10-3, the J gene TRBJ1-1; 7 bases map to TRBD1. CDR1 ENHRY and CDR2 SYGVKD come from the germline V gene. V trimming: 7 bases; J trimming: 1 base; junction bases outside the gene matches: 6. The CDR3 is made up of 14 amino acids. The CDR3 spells CAINPGQRNTEAFF. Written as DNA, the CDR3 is TGTGCCATCAATCCGGGACAGCGGAACACTGAAGCTTTCTTT.

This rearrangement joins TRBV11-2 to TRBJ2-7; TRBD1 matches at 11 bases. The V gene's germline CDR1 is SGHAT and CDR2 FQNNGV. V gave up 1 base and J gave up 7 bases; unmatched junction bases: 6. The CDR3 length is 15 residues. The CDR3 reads CASSLGGQGAWEQYF. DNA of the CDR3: TGTGCCAGCAGCTTAGGCGGACAGGGGGCGTGGGAGCAGTACTTC.